Shown below are 27 T cell receptor beta chains from a single sample sequenced in a study of blood T cell repertoires in COVID-19. Repertoires were generated with immunoSEQ multiplex PCR, while TCRdb's copy carries only in-frame clones and drops some. In the table there are 300,000 or so clones, more than 85% of which are singletons. The sequenced sample was PBMCs or T cells enriched from blood (not recorded which). All receptors derive from a woman in her twenties or thirties who had recovered from COVID-19.

The V call is TRBV28, the J call TRBJ1-5, with D possibly being TRBD1 (6 bases). CDR3 length equals 12 residues. Germline CDR1 and CDR2: MDHEN and SYDVKM. Trimming pared 5 bases from V and 11 bases from J, leaving 13 bases between. CDR3: CASSASTGSQHF. In DNA, the CDR3 is TGTGCCAGCAGTGCCTCGACAGGTTCCCAGCATTTT.

V and J are TRBV11-2 and TRBJ2-2, with a weak D call TRBD1 (6 bases). The ends were cut back, 1 base at V and 0 bases at J, with 12 bases in the middle. The CDR3 sequence is 17 residues long. Germline V gene sequence: CDR1 SGHAT, CDR2 FQNNGV. For the CDR3, the DNA is TGTGCCAGCAGCTTAGGAGACAGGTTCGCGAACACCGGGGAGCTGTTTTTT. Translation: CASSLGDRFANTGELFF.

This chain uses TRBV9 with TRBJ2-1; weak D call: TRBD2 (7 bases). Germline loops: CDR1 SGDLS, CDR2 YYNGEE. V lost 4 bases and J 0 bases, leaving 20 bases between the germline ends. This CDR3 contains 18 residues. CDR3 residues: CASSLQRSGGSSYNEQFF. Here the CDR3 DNA reads TGTGCCAGCAGCTTACAGCGATCGGGGGGCAGCTCCTACAATGAGCAGTTCTTC.

This sequence joins TRBV28 and TRBJ1-2; D is possibly TRBD1 (5 bases). V was clipped by 11 bases and J by 5 bases, with 12 bases between them. CDR3 length: 11 amino acids. CDR1 MDHEN and CDR2 SYDVKM come from the germline V gene. CDR3 DNA sequence: TGTGCCGGACTATCAGGGTATGGCTACACCTTC. Translating gives CAGLSGYGYTF.

The V call is TRBV19, the J call TRBJ2-3; D not resolved. CDR3 length: 14 amino acids. V was clipped by 1 base and J by 1 base, with 6 bases between them. Germline V gives CDR1 LNHDA, CDR2 SQIVND (reference sequence). DNA of the CDR3: TGTGCCAGTAGTATAGGGCAGGGCACAGATACGCAGTATTTT. Protein product: CASSIGQGTDTQYF.

The count of this clone is one. This chain uses TRBV5-4 with TRBJ1-2; 10 positions match TRBD1. The germline gives CDR1 SGHNT, CDR2 YYREEE (reference sequence). V trimming: 6 bases; J trimming: 8 bases; junction bases outside the gene matches: 13. The CDR3 is 15 amino acids. Written as DNA, the CDR3 is TGTGCCAGCACCCCTGGAGGGGACAGGGGAGGCGGCTACACCTTC. Translating gives CASTPGGDRGGGYTF.

The CDR3 DNA follows: TGTGCCGGGTCCGGGACAGGGGACTACGAGCAGTACTTC. Translation gives CAGSGTGDYEQYF. The chain couples TRBV28 to TRBJ2-7; TRBD1 agrees at 10 bases. Germline loops: CDR1 MDHEN, CDR2 SYDVKM. V lost 11 bases and J lost 3; bases outside the gene matches: 7. The CDR3 runs to 13 residues.

The CDR3 spells CASQPGGSYNEQFF. The CDR3 nucleotides read TGTGCCAGTCAGCCCGGGGGGTCCTACAATGAGCAGTTCTTC. This rearrangement joins TRBV27 to TRBJ2-1, with TRBD2 identical over 7 bases. Trimming took 9 bases from V and 1 from J; bases not matched to a gene: 6. The CDR3 contains 14 residues. Per germline, CDR1 MNHEY and CDR2 SMNVEV (reference sequence).

The V call is TRBV29-1, the J call TRBJ2-3; 8 positions agree with TRBD2. The germline gives CDR1 SQVTM, CDR2 ANQGSEA. This CDR3 is built from 13 residues. J gave up 3 bases and V 8 bases, and 7 bases lay outside the gene matches. The CDR3 here is CSSGGLWTDTQYF. CDR3 nucleotide sequence: TGCAGCTCGGGGGGGCTGTGGACAGATACGCAGTATTTT.

In this sample, this clone turned up once. Other DNA sequences of this sample code for an identical CDR3. This chain connects TRBV4-3 to TRBJ2-2, with no clear D. The CDR3 length is 13 residues. Germline lookup yields CDR1 LGHNA and CDR2 YSLEER. The V gene lost 0 bases and the J gene lost 6 bases, with 5 bases spanning the gap. The CDR3, as DNA: TGCGCCAGCAGCCAAGATCGGGCCGGGGAGCTGTTTTTT. This sequence encodes CASSQDRAGELFF.

V and J are TRBV11-2 and TRBJ2-1, with D perhaps matching TRBD2 (6 bases). The CDR3 runs to 17 residues. The ends were cut back, 5 bases at V and 7 bases at J, with 24 bases in the middle. Germline V CDR1 and CDR2: SGHAT, FQNNGV. The CDR3, as DNA: TGTGCCAGCAGCAACTACTTGGGGGACTGGTCTGGAAATGAGCAGTTCTTC. The encoded protein is CASSNYLGDWSGNEQFF.

The V gene is TRBV5-1, the J gene TRBJ1-1, with TRBD1 matching 7 bases. Germline V CDR1 and CDR2: SGHRS, YFSETQ. Trimming took 4 bases from V and 6 from J; bases not matched to a gene: 6. The CDR3 length is 13 residues. CDR3 nucleotide sequence: TGCGCCAGCAGCGACAGACAGGGAGCTGAAGCTTTCTTT. Translating it yields CASSDRQGAEAFF.

This rearrangement joins TRBV15 to TRBJ2-7; tentative D call: TRBD1 (6 bases). Germline loops: CDR1 LNHNV, CDR2 YYDKDF (reference sequence). V lost 3 bases and J lost 6, with 12 bases in between. The CDR3 loop spans 13 amino acids. CDR3 DNA: TGTGCCACCAGCAGGCACAGGGAGCGCGAGCAGTACTTC. Its translation is CATSRHREREQYF.

The rearrangement uses TRBV27 and TRBJ2-7; the D is unclear. CDR1 is MNHEY, CDR2 SMNVEV, per germline (reference sequence). Trimming left V 1 base short and J 2 bases short, with 6 bases between. This CDR3 has 13 residues. Written as DNA, the CDR3 is TGTGCCAGCAGTTTATACTCGGCCTACGAGCAGTACTTC. It codes for CASSLYSAYEQYF.

The rearrangement uses TRBV15 and TRBJ1-5; D not resolved. This CDR3 has 15 residues. The germline CDR1 and CDR2 sequences are LNHNV and YYDKDF (reference sequence). Trimming cost V 5 bases and J 3 bases, with 14 bases left between them. The CDR3 DNA is TGTGCCACCAGCTTAACCGGGTCTTACAATCAGCCCCAGCATTTT. It specifies CATSLTGSYNQPQHF.

This chain connects TRBV11-3 to TRBJ1-1; 8 nucleotides agree with TRBD1. V lost 4 bases, J lost 1 base, and 5 bases stayed unmatched. CDR3 length equals 15 residues. Germline V gene lookup returns CDR1 SGHNT and CDR2 YENEEA. This CDR3 is CASSSAGGSNTEAFF. The CDR3 DNA is TGTGCCAGCAGCTCGGCAGGGGGCTCGAACACTGAAGCTTTCTTT. Full variable domain (rest looked up from reference TRBV11-3 and TRBJ1-1): EAGVVQSPRYKIIEKKQPVAFWCNPISGHNTLYWYLQNLGQGPELLIRYENEEAVDDSQLPKDRFSAERLKGVDSTLKIQPAELGDSAVYLCASSSAGGSNTEAFFGQGTRLTVV.

The chain employs TRBV5-6 and TRBJ2-3; TRBD2 matches at 8 bases. The V gene's germline CDR1 is SGHDT and CDR2 YYEEEE. Losses at the gene ends were 0 bases for V and 1 base for J; bases not matched to a gene: 10. The CDR3 is 18 amino acids. The CDR3 region is CASSLAVRRGDGTDTQYF. CDR3 DNA sequence: TGTGCCAGCAGCTTGGCGGTACGGCGGGGGGATGGCACAGATACGCAGTATTTT.

This clone has only a few counts. The rearrangement joins TRBV6-2 or TRBV6-3 to TRBJ2-7, with a possible D match to TRBD1 (6 bases). V dropped 5 bases and J dropped 3 bases, with 20 bases sitting between them. Germline V gene sequence: CDR1 MNHEY, CDR2 SVGEGT. The CDR3 extends over 16 amino acids. CDR3 sequence: CASSHPVGGVSYEQYF. Here the CDR3 DNA reads TGTGCCAGCAGTCACCCTGTAGGGGGTGTTAGCTACGAGCAGTACTTC.

This clone was seen only once. The chain links TRBV3-1 (or the pseudogene TRBV3-2) to TRBJ2-1; TRBD2 matches 15 bases. J was trimmed by 10 bases and V by 3 bases; bases with no gene match: 1. From germline, CDR1 is LGHDT and CDR2 YNNKEL (reference sequence). The CDR3 has 14 residues. The CDR3 is CASSQGTSGGEQFF. The DNA for the CDR3 is TGTGCCAGCAGCCAGGGGACTAGCGGGGGGGAGCAGTTCTTC.

V is TRBV10-3 and J is TRBJ2-7; 10 bases map to TRBD1. CDR1 and CDR2 (germline): ENHRY, SYGVKD. V dropped 4 bases and J dropped 6; count of bases not matched to a gene: 9. The CDR3 sequence is 15 residues long. CDR3 amino acids: CAISGRQGARSEQYF. The CDR3, as DNA: TGTGCCATCAGTGGGAGACAGGGGGCGAGGTCCGAGCAGTACTTC.

The chain recombines TRBV30 with TRBJ1-2, with D maybe TRBD1 (5 bases). Germline lookup yields CDR1 GTSNPN and CDR2 SVGIG (reference sequence). This CDR3 spans 15 amino acids. V shed 8 bases and J shed 5 bases, with 24 bases lying between them. For the CDR3, the DNA is TGTGCCAGCAGAGCCAGGGAGGCCGGAGTGTATGGCTACACCTTC. Protein product: CASRAREAGVYGYTF. The whole variable domain, remainder taken from reference TRBV30 and TRBJ1-2, is SQTIHQWPATLVQPVGSPLSLECTVEGTSNPNLYWYRQAAGRGLQLLFYSVGIGQISSEVPQNLSASRPQDRQFILSSKKLLLSDSGFYLCASRAREAGVYGYTFGSGTRLTVV.

The V gene is TRBV7-9, the J gene TRBJ1-2, with no clear D. The germline V gene has CDR1 SEHNR and CDR2 FQNEAQ (reference sequence). V lost 2 bases, J lost 8 bases, and 9 bases lay in between. The CDR3 totals 12 residues. CDR3 bases: TGTGCCAGCAGCTTATGGGCCTCCGGCTACACCTTC. It translates to CASSLWASGYTF.

J is TRBJ1-5 and V is TRBV19; possible D gene TRBD1, 5 bases. Between the trimmed V and J ends, which lost 3 bases and 1 base, there was a span of 22 bases. The CDR3 covers 19 residues. Germline V gives CDR1 LNHDA, CDR2 SQIVND (reference sequence). The CDR3 DNA sequence: TGTGCCAGTAGTATGGGGCTGCGGGAGCAGGGATGGAGCAATCAGCCCCAGCATTTT. It is translated as CASSMGLREQGWSNQPQHF.

V and J are TRBV24-1 and TRBJ1-2; 7 nucleotides match TRBD1. CDR3 length equals 15 residues. V gave up 5 bases and J gave up 2 bases; unmatched junction bases: 7. CDR1 and CDR2 (germline): KGHDR, SFDVKD. As DNA, the CDR3 is TGTGCCACCAGTGCCAATCCGGGACAGAACTATGGCTACACCTTC. Amino acid sequence: CATSANPGQNYGYTF.

The genes are TRBV11-2 and TRBJ1-2, with 10 bases aligning to TRBD1. CDR3 size: 15 residues. J gave up 2 bases and V 4 bases, and 4 bases lay outside the gene matches. Looked up from germline, CDR1 is SGHAT and CDR2 is FQNNGV. CDR3 in DNA: TGTGCCAGCAGCTCACCGGGACAGGGGAACTATGGCTACACCTTC. Its translation: CASSSPGQGNYGYTF.

The genes are TRBV11-2 and TRBJ1-2, with D possibly matching TRBD1 (6 bases). The CDR3 totals 15 residues. Trimming left V 2 bases short and J 3 bases short, with 13 bases between. Germline V gives CDR1 SGHAT, CDR2 FQNNGV. The CDR3 DNA reads TGTGCCAGCAGCTTAACGTATGAGGGGGACTATGGCTACACCTTC. As protein: CASSLTYEGDYGYTF.

This chain connects TRBV10-3 to TRBJ1-2; 8 bases are shared with TRBD1. V trimming: 10 bases; J trimming: 0 bases; junction bases outside the gene matches: 10. Germline V CDR1 and CDR2: ENHRY, SYGVKD. There are 15 residues in the CDR3. CDR3 coding DNA: TGTGCCACCTCCAAACAGGGGGGTGCTAACTATGGCTACACCTTC. This gives the protein CATSKQGGANYGYTF.